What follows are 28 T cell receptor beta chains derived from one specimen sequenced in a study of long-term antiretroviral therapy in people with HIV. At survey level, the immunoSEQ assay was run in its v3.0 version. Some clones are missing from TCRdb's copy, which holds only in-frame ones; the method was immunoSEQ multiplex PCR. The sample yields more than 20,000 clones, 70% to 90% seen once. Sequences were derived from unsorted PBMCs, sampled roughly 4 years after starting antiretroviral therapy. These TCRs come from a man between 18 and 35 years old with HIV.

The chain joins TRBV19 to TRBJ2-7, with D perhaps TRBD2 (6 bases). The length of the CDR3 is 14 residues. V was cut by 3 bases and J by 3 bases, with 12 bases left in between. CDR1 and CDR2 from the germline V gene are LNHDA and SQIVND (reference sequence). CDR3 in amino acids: CASSMGTPYYEQYV. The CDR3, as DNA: TGTGCCAGTAGTATGGGGACTCCTTACTACGAGCAGTACGTC.

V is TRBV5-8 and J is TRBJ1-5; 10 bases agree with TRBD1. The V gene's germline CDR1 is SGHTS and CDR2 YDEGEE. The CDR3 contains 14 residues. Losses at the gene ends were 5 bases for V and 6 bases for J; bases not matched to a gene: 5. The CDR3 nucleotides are TGTGCCAGCAGATCGACAGGGGGCCCTCAGCCCCAGCATTTT. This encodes CASRSTGGPQPQHF.

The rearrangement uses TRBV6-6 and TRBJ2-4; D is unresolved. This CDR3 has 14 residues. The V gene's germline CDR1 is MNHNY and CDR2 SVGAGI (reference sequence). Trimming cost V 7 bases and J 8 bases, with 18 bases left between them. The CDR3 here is CASTLYQAVDIQYF. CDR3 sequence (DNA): TGTGCCAGCACCCTTTATCAGGCGGTGGACATTCAGTACTTC.

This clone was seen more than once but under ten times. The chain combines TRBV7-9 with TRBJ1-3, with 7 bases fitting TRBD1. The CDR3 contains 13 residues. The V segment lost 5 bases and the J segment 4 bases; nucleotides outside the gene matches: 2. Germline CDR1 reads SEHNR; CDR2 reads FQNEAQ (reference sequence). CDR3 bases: TGTGCCAGCAGCACGGACAGGGGAAACACCATATATTTT. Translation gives CASSTDRGNTIYF.

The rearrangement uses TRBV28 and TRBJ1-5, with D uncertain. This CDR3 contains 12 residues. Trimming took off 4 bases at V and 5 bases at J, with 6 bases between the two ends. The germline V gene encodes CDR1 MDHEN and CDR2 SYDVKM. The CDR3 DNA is TGTGCCAGCAGTTCCATGGATCAGCCCCAGCATTTT. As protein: CASSSMDQPQHF.

CDR3 sequence reads: CASSLYIGVSGANVLTF. Here the CDR3 DNA reads TGTGCCAGCAGCTTGTACATTGGAGTCTCTGGGGCCAACGTCCTGACTTTC. V usage is TRBV5-4 and J usage is TRBJ2-6, with D unresolved. The CDR3 contains 17 residues. Germline assignment: CDR1 SGHNT and CDR2 YYREEE (reference sequence). V was pared by 1 base and J by 0 bases, with 11 bases between.

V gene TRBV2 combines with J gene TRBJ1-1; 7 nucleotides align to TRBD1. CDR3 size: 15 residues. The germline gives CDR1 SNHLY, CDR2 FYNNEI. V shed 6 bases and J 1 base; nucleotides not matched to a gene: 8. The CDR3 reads CASSDRAEENTEAFF. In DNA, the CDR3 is TGTGCCAGCAGCGACAGGGCGGAGGAGAACACTGAAGCTTTCTTT.

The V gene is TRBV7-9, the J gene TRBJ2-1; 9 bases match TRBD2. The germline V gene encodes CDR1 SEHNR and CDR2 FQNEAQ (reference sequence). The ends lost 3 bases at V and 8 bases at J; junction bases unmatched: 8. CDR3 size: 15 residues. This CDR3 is CASSLGGGAVDEQFF. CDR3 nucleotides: TGTGCCAGCAGCTTGGGCGGGGGGGCCGTCGATGAGCAGTTCTTC. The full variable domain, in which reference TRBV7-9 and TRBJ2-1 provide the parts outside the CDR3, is DTGVSQNPRHKITKRGQNVTFRCDPISEHNRLYWYRQTLGQGPEFLTYFQNEAQLEKSRLLSDRFSAERPKGSFSTLEIQRTEQGDSAMYLCASSLGGGAVDEQFFGPGTRLTVL.

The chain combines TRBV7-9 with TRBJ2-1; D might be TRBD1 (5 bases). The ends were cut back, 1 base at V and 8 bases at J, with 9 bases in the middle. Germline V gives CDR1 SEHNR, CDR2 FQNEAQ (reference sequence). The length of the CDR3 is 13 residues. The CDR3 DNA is TGTGCCAGCAGCTTAGGACAGAGCCATGAGCAGTTCTTC. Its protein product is CASSLGQSHEQFF.

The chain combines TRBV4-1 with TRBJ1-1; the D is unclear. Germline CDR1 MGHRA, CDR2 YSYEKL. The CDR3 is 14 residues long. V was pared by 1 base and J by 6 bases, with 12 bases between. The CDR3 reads CASSQVRHGPEAFF. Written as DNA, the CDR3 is TGCGCCAGCAGCCAAGTACGACACGGCCCTGAAGCTTTCTTT.

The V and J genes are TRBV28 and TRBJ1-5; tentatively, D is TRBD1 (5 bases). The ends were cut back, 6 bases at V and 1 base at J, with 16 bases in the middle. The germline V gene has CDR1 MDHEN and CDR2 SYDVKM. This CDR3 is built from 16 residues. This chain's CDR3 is CASSTSRGTSNQPQHF. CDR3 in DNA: TGTGCCAGCAGCACCTCGCGGGGGACGAGCAATCAGCCCCAGCATTTT.

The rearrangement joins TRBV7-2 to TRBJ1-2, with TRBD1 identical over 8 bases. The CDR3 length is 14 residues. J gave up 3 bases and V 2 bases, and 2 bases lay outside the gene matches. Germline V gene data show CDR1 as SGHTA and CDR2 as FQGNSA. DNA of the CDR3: TGTGCCAGCAGCTTATCCAGGGGGCACTATGGCTACACCTTC. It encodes CASSLSRGHYGYTF.

CDR3 sequence reads: CASSMRGDGARELFF. For the CDR3, the DNA is TGTGCCAGCAGCATGAGGGGTGATGGGGCCCGGGAGCTGTTTTTT. The chain uses TRBV7-9 and TRBJ2-2, with D tentatively TRBD1 or TRBD2 (5 bases each). The CDR3 is 15 amino acids. The germline gives CDR1 SEHNR, CDR2 FQNEAQ (reference sequence). V was trimmed by 5 bases and J by 9 bases, leaving 19 bases between them.

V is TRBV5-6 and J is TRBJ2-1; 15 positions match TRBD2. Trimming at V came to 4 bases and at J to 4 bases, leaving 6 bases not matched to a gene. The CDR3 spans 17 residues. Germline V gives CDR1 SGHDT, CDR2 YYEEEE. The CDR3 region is CASSPTGTSGGYNEQFF. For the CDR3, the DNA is TGTGCCAGCAGCCCCACTGGGACTAGCGGGGGGTACAATGAGCAGTTCTTC.

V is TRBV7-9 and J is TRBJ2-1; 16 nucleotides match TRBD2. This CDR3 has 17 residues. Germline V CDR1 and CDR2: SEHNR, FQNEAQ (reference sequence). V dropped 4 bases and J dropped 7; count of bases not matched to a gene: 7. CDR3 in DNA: TGTGCCAGCAGCTCGGGACTAGCGGGGGGGCTCAGGAATGAGCAGTTCTTC. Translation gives CASSSGLAGGLRNEQFF.

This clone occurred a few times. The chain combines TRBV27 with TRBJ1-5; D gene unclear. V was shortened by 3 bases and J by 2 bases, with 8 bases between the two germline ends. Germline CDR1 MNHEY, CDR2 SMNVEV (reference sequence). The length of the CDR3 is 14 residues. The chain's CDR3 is CASSLTVGNQPQHF. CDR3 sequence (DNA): TGTGCCAGCAGTTTGACTGTCGGCAATCAGCCCCAGCATTTT.

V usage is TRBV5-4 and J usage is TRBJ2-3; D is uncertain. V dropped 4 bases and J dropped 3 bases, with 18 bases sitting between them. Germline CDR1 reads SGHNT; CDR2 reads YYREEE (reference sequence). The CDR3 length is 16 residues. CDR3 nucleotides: TGTGCCAGCAGCCACCCGACACGGCTCGATACAGATACGCAGTATTTT. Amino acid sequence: CASSHPTRLDTDTQYF.

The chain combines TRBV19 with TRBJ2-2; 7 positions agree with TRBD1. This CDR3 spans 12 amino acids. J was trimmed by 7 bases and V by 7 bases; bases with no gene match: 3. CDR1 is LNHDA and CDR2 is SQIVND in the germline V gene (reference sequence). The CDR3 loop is CASIGQVGELFF. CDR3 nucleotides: TGTGCCAGTATCGGACAGGTCGGGGAGCTGTTTTTT.

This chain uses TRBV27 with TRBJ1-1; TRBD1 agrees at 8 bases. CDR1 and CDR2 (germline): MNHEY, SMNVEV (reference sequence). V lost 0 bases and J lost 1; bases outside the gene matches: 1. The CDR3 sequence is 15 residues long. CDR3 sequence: CASSLSGTGNTEAFF. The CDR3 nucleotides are TGTGCCAGCAGTTTATCGGGGACAGGGAACACTGAAGCTTTCTTT.

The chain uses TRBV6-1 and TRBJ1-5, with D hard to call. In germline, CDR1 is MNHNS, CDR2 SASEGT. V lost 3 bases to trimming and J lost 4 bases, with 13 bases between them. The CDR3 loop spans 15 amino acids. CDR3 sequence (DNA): TGTGCCAGCAGTGAGGACGGTATTGTTAATCAGCCCCAGCATTTT. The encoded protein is CASSEDGIVNQPQHF.

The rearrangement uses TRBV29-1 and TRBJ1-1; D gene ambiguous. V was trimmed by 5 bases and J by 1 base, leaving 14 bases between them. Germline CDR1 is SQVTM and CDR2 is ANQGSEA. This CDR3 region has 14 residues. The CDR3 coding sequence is TGCAGCGTTTCGACACCCGAAGGGAACACTGAAGCTTTCTTT. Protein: CSVSTPEGNTEAFF.

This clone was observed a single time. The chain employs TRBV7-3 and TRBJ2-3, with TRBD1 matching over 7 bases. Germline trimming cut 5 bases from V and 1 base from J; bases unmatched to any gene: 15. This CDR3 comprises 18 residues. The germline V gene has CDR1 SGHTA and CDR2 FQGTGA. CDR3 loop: CASSPTLVTGLGTDTQYF. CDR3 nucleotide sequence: TGTGCCAGCAGCCCGACCCTGGTGACAGGGCTGGGCACAGATACGCAGTATTTT.

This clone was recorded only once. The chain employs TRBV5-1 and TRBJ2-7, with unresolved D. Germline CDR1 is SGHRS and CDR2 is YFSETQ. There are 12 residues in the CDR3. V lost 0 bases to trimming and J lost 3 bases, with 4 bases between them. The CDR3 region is CASSLANYEQYF. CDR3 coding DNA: TGCGCCAGCAGCTTGGCCAACTACGAGCAGTACTTC.

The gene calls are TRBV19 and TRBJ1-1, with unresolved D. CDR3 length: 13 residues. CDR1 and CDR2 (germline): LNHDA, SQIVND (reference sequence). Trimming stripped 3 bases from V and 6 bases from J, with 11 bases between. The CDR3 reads CASSMGISAEAFF. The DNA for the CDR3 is TGTGCCAGTAGTATGGGGATTTCGGCTGAAGCTTTCTTT.

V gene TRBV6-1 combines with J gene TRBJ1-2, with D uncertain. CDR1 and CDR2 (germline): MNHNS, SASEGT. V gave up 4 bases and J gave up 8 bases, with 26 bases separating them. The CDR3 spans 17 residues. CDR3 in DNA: TGTGCCAGCAGTGGTGGGGAGGAGGGCAGGACCCGAGGGGGCTACACCTTC. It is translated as CASSGGEEGRTRGGYTF.

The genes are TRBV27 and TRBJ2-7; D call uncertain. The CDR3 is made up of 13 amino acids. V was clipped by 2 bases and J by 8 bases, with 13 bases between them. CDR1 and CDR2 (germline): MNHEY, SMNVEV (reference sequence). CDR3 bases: TGTGCCAGCAGTTTAGAAGGGATACGGAAGCAGTACGTC. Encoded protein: CASSLEGIRKQYV.

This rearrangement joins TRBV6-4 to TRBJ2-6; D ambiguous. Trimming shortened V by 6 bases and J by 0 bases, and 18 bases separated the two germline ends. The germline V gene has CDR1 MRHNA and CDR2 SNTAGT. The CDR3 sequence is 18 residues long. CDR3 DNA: TGTGCCAGCAGCGATTCCCACAGTTCCACCTCTGGGGCCAACGTCCTGACTTTC. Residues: CASSDSHSSTSGANVLTF.

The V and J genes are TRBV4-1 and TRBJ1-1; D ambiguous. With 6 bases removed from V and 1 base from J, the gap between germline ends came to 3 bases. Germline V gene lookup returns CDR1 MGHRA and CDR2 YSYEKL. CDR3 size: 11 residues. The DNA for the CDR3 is TGCGCCAGCAGGGGGAACACTGAAGCTTTCTTT. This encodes CASRGNTEAFF.